The present TCR beta chain was sequenced within a study of blood T cell repertoires in COVID-19. About the study: There were acute and convalescent COVID-19 samples, and they came from the United States, Italy and Spain. T cells, B-cell-depleted T cells, or PBMCs provided the cDNA or gDNA that served as material.

This CDR3 region has 13 residues. Germline CDR1 reads LNHDA; CDR2 reads SQIVND (reference sequence). V dropped 3 bases and J dropped 3; count of bases not matched to a gene: 0. The method was immunoSEQ multiplex PCR; TCRdb's version includes in-frame clones alone and lacks a portion of them. The table records about 160,000 clones, approximately 95% of them present only once. Sequenced input: peripheral blood. The J gene is TRBJ1-1, the V gene TRBV19, with TRBD1 matching 8 bases. The TCR comes from a woman aged 50 to 60 with acute or convalescent COVID-19. The CDR3 DNA reads as TGTGCCAGTAGTATGACAGGGGACACTGAAGCTTTCTTT. The encoded protein is CASSMTGDTEAFF.